The 4 T cell receptor beta chains reported below all come from one sample, sequenced in a study of blood T cell repertoires in COVID-19. Profiled with immunoSEQ multiplex PCR; TCRdb holds only in-frame clones, not every one. This sample carries tens of thousands of clones, approximately 80% of them seen once, and the ten largest clones take less than 4.5%. The sequenced sample was PBMCs or T cells enriched from blood (not recorded which). Source of these receptors: a woman aged 35 to 49 with acute COVID-19.

The chain recombines TRBV24-1 with TRBJ2-5; 8 nucleotides agree with TRBD2. V dropped 4 bases and J dropped 0; count of bases not matched to a gene: 3. This CDR3 region has 15 residues. In germline, CDR1 is KGHDR, CDR2 SFDVKD. Written as DNA, the CDR3 is TGTGCCACCAGTGAGCCGCGGGGGGACCAAGAGACCCAGTACTTC. Translating it yields CATSEPRGDQETQYF.

The gene calls are TRBV11-2 and TRBJ2-3; 7 nucleotides align to TRBD1. The germline CDR1 and CDR2 sequences are SGHAT and FQNNGV. V trimming: 0 bases; J trimming: 3 bases; junction bases outside the gene matches: 6. The CDR3 covers 16 residues. The CDR3 DNA reads TGTGCCAGCAGCTTAGATCAGACAGGGCGAACAGATACGCAGTATTTT. Amino acids: CASSLDQTGRTDTQYF. The whole variable domain, remainder taken from reference TRBV11-2 and TRBJ2-3, is EAGVAQSPRYKIIEKRQSVAFWCNPISGHATLYWYQQILGQGPKLLIQFQNNGVVDDSQLPKDRFSAERLKGVDSTLKIQPAKLEDSAVYLCASSLDQTGRTDTQYFGPGTRLTVL.

The chain recombines TRBV29-1 with TRBJ2-7; 8 bases fit TRBD2. V shed 1 base and J 6 bases; nucleotides not matched to a gene: 11. The germline V gene has CDR1 SQVTM and CDR2 ANQGSEA. The CDR3 length is 15 residues. The CDR3 protein is CSVEACRGGGCEQYV. DNA for the CDR3: TGCAGCGTTGAAGCCTGCCGGGGGGGCGGCTGCGAGCAGTACGTC.

This chain links TRBV3-1 (or the pseudogene TRBV3-2) with TRBJ2-7; TRBD2 agrees at 14 bases. CDR1 and CDR2 (germline): LGHDT, YNNKEL (reference sequence). The CDR3 consists of 19 residues. With 0 bases clipped from V and 6 bases from J, the junction kept 13 bases outside the gene matches. The chain's CDR3 is CASSQDPSGGLAGEGEQYF. The CDR3 DNA follows: TGTGCCAGCAGCCAAGACCCCTCCGGGGGACTAGCGGGAGAGGGCGAGCAGTACTTC.